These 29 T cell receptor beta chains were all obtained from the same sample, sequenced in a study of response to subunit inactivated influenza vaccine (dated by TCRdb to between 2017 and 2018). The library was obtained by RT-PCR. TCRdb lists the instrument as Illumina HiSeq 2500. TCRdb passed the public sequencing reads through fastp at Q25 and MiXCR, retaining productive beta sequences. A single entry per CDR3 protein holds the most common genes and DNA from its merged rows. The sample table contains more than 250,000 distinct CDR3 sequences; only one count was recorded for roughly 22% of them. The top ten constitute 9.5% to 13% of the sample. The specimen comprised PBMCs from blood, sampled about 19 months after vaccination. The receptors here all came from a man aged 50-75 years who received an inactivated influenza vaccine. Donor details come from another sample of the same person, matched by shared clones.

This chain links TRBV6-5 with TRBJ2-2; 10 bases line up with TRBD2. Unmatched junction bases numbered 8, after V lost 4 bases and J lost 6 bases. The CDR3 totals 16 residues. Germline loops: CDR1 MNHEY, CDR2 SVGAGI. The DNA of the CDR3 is TGTGCCAGCAGTTCCTCTGCTAGCGGGGGCTCCGGGGAGCTGTTTTTT. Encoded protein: CASSSSASGGSGELFF.

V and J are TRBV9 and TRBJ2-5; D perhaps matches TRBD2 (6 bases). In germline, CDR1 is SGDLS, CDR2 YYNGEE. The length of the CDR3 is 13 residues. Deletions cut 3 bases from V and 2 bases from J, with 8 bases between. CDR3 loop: CASSDGGQETQYF. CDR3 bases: TGTGCCAGCAGCGATGGAGGGCAAGAGACCCAGTACTTC. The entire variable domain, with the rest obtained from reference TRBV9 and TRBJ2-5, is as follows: DSGVTQTPKHLITATGQRVTLRCSPRSGDLSVYWYQQSLDQGLQFLIQYYNGEERAKGNILERFSAQQFPDLHSELNLSSLELGDSALYFCASSDGGQETQYFGPGTRLLVL.

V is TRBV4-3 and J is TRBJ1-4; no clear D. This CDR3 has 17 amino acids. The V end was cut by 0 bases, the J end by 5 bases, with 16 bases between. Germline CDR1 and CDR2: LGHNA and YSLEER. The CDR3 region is CASSQDPSGTVNEKLFF. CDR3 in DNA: TGCGCCAGCAGCCAAGATCCGTCGGGAACCGTCAATGAAAAACTGTTTTTT.

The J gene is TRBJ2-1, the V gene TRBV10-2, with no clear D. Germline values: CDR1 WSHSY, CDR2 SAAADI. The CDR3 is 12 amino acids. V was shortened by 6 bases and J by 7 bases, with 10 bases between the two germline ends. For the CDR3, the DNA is TGCGCCAGCAGCCGGGCCTCAAATGAGCAGTTCTTC. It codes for CASSRASNEQFF.

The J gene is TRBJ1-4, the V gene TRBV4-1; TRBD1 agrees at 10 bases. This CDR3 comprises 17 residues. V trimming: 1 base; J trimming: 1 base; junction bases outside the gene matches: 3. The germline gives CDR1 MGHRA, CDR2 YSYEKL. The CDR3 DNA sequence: TGCGCCAGCAGCCAAGGGTGGACAGGGGGAACTAATGAAAAACTGTTTTTT. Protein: CASSQGWTGGTNEKLFF.

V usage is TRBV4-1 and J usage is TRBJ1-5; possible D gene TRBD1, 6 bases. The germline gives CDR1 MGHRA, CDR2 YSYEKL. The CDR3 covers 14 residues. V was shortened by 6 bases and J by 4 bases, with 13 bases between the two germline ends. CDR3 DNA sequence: TGCGCCAGCAGAGCGACAGGATTAAATCAGCCCCAGCATTTT. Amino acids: CASRATGLNQPQHF.

Here the CDR3 DNA reads TGTGCCAGCAGTATTCTGGGACAAACCTACGAGCAGTACTTC. Translating it yields CASSILGQTYEQYF. The V gene is TRBV28, the J gene TRBJ2-7; tentative D call: TRBD1 (6 bases). This CDR3 has 14 amino acids. Germline V lookup: CDR1 MDHEN, CDR2 SYDVKM. Trimming cost V 5 bases and J 2 bases, with 13 bases left between them.

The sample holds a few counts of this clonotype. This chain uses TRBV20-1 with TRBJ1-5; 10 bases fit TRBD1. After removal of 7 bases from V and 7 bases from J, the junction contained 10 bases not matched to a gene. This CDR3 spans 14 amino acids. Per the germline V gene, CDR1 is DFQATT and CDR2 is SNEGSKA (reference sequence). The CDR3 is CSGRQGARGQPQHF. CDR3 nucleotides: TGCAGTGGACGACAGGGGGCGCGGGGACAGCCCCAGCATTTT.

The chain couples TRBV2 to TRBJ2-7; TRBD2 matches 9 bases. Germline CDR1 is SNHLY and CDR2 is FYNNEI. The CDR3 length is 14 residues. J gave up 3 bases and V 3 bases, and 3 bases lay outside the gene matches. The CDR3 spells CASSEASGIYEQYF. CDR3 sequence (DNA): TGTGCCAGCAGTGAGGCTAGCGGGATCTACGAGCAGTACTTC.

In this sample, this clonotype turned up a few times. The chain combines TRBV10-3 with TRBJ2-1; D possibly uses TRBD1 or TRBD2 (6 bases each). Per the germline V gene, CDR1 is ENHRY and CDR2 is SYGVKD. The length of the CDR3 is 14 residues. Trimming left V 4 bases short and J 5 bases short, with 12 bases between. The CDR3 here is CAISGQGGNNEQFF. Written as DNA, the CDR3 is TGTGCCATCAGTGGACAAGGGGGGAACAATGAGCAGTTCTTC.

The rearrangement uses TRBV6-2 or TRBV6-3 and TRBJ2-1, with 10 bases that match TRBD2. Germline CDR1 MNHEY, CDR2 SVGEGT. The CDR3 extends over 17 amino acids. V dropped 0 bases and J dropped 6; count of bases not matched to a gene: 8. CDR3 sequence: CASSYSFLLAGANEQFF. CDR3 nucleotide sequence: TGTGCCAGCAGTTACTCATTTCTGCTAGCGGGAGCCAATGAGCAGTTCTTC.

The CDR3 sequence: CSATRVRGQGALDTEAFF. The CDR3 coding sequence is TGCAGTGCTACCAGGGTTAGGGGACAGGGGGCTTTGGACACTGAAGCTTTCTTT. J is TRBJ1-1 and V is TRBV20-1; TRBD1 matches 12 bases. The germline CDR1 and CDR2 sequences are DFQATT and SNEGSKA (reference sequence). J was trimmed by 3 bases and V by 4 bases; bases with no gene match: 15. The CDR3 sequence is 18 residues long.

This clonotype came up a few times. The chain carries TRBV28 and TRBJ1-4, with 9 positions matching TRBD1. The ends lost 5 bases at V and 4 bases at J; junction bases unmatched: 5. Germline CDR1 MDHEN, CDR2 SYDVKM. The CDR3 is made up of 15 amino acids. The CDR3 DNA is TGTGCCAGCAGTCCGGGGGGACAGGGTAATGAAAAACTGTTTTTT. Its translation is CASSPGGQGNEKLFF.

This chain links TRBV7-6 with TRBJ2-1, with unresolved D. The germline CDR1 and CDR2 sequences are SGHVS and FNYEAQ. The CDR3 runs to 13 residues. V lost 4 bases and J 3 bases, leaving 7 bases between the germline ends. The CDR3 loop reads CASSSNSYNEQFF. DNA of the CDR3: TGTGCCAGCAGCTCCAACAGCTACAATGAGCAGTTCTTC. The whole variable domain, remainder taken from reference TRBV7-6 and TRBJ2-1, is GAGVSQSPRYKVTKRGQDVALRCDPISGHVSLYWYRQALGQGPEFLTYFNYEAQQDKSGLPNDRFSAERPEGSISTLTIQRTEQRDSAMYRCASSSNSYNEQFFGPGTRLTVL.

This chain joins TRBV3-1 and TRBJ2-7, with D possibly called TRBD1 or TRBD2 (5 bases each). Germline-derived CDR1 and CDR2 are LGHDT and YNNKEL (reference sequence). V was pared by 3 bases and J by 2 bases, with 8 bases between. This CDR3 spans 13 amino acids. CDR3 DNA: TGTGCCAGCAGCCAGGGACGACCCTACGAGCAGTACTTC. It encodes CASSQGRPYEQYF.

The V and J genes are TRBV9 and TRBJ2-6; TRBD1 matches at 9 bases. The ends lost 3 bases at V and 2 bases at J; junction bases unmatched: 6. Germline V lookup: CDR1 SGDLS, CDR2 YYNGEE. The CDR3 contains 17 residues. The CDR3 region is CASSAGQGRAGANVLTF. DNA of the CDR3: TGTGCCAGCAGCGCAGGACAGGGGAGGGCTGGGGCCAACGTCCTGACTTTC.

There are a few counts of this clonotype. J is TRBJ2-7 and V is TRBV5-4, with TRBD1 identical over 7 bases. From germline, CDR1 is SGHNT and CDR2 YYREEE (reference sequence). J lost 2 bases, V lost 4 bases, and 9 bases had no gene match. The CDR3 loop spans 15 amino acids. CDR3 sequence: CASSKPGTVAYEQYF. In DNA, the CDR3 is TGTGCCAGCAGCAAACCCGGGACAGTTGCCTACGAGCAGTACTTC.

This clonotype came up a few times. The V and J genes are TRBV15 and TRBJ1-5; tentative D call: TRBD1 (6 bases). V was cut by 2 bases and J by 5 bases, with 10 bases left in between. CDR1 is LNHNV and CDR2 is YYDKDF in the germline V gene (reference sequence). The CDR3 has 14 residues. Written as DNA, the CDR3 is TGTGCCACCAGCAGAAGACAGGACTATCAGCCCCAGCATTTT. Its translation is CATSRRQDYQPQHF.

Written as DNA, the CDR3 is TGTGCCAGCAGTTTTGTGGTACTAGCGAACAATGAGCAGTTCTTC. Residues: CASSFVVLANNEQFF. The genes are TRBV12-3 or TRBV12-4 and TRBJ2-1; TRBD2 matches 7 bases. Trimming cost V 3 bases and J 5 bases; bases outside gene matches: 7. The CDR3 has 15 amino acids.

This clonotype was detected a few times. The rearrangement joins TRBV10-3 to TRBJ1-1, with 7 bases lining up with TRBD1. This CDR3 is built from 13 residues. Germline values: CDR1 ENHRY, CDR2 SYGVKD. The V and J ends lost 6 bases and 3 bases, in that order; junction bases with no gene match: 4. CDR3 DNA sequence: TGTGCCATCAGCGGACAGGCGGACACTGAAGCTTTCTTT. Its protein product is CAISGQADTEAFF.

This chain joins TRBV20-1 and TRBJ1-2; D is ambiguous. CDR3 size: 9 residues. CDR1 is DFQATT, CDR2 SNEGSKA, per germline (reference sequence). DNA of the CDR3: TGCACGACGGACTATGGCTACACCTTC. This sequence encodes CTTDYGYTF.

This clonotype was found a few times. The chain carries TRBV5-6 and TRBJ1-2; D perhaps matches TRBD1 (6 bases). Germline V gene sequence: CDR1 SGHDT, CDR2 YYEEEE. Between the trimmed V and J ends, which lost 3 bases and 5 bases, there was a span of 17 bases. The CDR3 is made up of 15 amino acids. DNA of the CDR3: TGTGCCAGCAGCTGGGGCGGGTCAGGGGATTATGGCTACACCTTC. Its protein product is CASSWGGSGDYGYTF.

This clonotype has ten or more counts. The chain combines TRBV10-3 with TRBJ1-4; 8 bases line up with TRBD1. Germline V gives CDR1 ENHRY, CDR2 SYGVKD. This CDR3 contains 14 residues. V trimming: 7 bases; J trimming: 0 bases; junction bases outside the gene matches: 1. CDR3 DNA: TGTGCCATCAAGGACAGGGCAACTAATGAAAAACTGTTTTTT. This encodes CAIKDRATNEKLFF.

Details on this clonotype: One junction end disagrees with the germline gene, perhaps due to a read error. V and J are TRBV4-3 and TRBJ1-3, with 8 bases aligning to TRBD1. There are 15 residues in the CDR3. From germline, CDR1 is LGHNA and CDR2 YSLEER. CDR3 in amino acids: CASSQGTGTGNSIYF. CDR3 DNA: TGCGCCAGCAGCCAAGGGACAGGGACTGGAAACTCCATATATTTT.

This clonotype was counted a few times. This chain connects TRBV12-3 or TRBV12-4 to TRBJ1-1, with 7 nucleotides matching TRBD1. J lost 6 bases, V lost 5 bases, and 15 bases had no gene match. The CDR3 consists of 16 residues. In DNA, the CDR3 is TGTGCCAGCAGTACCCTTGCAGGGGGAGGGTCATCTGAAGCTTTCTTT. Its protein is CASSTLAGGGSSEAFF.

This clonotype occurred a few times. CDR3 loop: CSASGSDQPQHF. CDR3 nucleotides: TGCAGTGCTAGTGGCAGCGATCAGCCCCAGCATTTT. The genes are TRBV20-1 and TRBJ1-5, with D unclear. The CDR3 extends over 12 amino acids. Germline V gives CDR1 DFQATT, CDR2 SNEGSKA (reference sequence). The V end lost 3 bases, the J end lost 5 bases, and 8 bases lay between the germline ends.

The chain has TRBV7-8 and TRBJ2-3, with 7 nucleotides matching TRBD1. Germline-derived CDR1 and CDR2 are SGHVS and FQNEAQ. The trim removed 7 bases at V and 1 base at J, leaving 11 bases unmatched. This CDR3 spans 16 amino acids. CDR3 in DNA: TGTGCCAGCACCCCAAAGCTAGGGGGCGGCACAGATACGCAGTATTTT. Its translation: CASTPKLGGGTDTQYF.

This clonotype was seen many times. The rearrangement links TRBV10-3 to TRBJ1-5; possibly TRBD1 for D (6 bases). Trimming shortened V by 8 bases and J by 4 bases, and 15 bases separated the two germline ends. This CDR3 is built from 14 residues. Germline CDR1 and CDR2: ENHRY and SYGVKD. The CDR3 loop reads CAIASSTGNQPQHF. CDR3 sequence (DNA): TGTGCCATCGCGAGTTCTACAGGGAATCAGCCCCAGCATTTT.

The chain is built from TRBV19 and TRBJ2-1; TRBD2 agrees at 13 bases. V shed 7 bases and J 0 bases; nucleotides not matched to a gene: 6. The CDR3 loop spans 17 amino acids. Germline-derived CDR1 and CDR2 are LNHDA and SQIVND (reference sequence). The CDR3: CASIGTSGESSYNEQFF. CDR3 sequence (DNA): TGTGCCAGTATCGGGACTAGCGGGGAGAGCTCCTACAATGAGCAGTTCTTC.